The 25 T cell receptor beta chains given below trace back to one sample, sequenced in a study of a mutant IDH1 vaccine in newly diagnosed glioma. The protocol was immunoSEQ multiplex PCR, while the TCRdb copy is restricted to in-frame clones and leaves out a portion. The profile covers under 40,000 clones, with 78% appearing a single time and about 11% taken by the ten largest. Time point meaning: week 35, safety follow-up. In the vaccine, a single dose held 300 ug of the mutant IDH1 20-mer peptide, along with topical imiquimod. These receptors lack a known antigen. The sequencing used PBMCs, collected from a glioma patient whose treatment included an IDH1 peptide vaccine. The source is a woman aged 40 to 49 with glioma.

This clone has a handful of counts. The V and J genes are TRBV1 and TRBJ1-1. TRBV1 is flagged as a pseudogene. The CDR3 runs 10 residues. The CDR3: CTSSTIEAFF. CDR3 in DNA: TGCACCAGCAGCACCATTGAAGCTTTCTTT.

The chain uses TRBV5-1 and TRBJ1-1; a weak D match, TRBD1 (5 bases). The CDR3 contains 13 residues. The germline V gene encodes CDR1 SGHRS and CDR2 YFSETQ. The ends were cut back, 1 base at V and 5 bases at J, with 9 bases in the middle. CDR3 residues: CASSLTGPTEAFF. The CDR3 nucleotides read TGCGCCAGCAGCTTGACAGGTCCTACTGAAGCTTTCTTT. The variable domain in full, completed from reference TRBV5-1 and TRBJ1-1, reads KAGVTQTPRYLIKTRGQQVTLSCSPISGHRSVSWYQQTPGQGLQFLFEYFSETQRNKGNFPGRFSGRQFSNSRSEMNVSTLELGDSALYLCASSLTGPTEAFFGQGTRLTVV.

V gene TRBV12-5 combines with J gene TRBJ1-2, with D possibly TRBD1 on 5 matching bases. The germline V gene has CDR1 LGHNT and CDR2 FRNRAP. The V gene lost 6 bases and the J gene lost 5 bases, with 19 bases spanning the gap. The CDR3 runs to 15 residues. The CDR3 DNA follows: TGTGCTAGTGGGCCTCCAGGGTACCTTAGATATGGCTACACCTTC. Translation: CASGPPGYLRYGYTF.

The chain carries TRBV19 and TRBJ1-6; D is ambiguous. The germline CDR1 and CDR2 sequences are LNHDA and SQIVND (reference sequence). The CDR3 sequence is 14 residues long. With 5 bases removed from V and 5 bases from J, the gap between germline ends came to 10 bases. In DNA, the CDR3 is TGTGCCAGTAGTTCGGGATTCCATAATTCACCCCTCCACTTT. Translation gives CASSSGFHNSPLHF.

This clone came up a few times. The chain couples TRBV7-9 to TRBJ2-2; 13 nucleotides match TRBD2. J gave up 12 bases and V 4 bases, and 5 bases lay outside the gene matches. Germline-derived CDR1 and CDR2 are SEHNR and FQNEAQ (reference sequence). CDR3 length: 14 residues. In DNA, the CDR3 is TGTGCCAGCAGCTCCGAACTAGCGGGGGGGAAGCTGTTTTTT. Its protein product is CASSSELAGGKLFF.

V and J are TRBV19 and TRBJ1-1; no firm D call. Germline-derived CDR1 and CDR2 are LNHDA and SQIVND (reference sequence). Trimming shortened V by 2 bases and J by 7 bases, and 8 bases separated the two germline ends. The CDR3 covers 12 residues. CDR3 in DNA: TGTGCCAGTAGTATAAGGTGGGGTGAAGCTTTCTTT. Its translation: CASSIRWGEAFF.

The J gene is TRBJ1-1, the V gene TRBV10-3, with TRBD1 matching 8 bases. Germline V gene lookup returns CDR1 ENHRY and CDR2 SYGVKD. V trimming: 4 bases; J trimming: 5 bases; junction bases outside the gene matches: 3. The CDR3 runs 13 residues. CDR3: CAISGTGRTEAFF. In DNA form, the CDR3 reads TGTGCCATCAGTGGGACAGGGCGGACTGAAGCTTTCTTT.

The CDR3 DNA reads as TGTGCCAGCAGTGAAGGACCAAGAAGCTACACCTTC. It yields the protein CASSEGPRSYTF. This chain joins TRBV6-1 and TRBJ1-2; no firm D call. With 1 base removed from V and 9 bases from J, the gap between germline ends came to 9 bases. The CDR3 sequence is 12 residues long. CDR1 is MNHNS, CDR2 SASEGT, per germline.

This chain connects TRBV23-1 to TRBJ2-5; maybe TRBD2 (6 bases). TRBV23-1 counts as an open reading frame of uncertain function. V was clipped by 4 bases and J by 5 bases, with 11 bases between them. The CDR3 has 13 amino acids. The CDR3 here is CASSLKSGETQYF. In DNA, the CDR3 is TGCGCCAGCAGTCTTAAGAGCGGGGAGACCCAGTACTTC.

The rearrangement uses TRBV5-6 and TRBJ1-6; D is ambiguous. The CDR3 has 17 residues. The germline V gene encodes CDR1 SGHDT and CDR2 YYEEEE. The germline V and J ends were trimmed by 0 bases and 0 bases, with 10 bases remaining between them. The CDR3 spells CASSLGQPSSYNSPLHF. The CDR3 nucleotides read TGTGCCAGCAGCTTGGGGCAGCCCAGCTCCTATAATTCACCCCTCCACTTT.

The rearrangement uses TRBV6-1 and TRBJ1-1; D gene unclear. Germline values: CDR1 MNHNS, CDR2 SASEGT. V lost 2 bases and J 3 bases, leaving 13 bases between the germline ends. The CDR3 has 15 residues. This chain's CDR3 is CASSELRLGDTEAFF. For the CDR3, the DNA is TGTGCCAGCAGTGAACTCCGGCTTGGGGACACTGAAGCTTTCTTT.

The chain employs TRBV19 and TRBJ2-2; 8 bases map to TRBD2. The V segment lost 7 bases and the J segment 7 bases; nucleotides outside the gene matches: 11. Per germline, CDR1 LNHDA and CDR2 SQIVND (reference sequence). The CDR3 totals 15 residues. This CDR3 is CASIRGRGGFGELFF. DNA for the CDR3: TGTGCCAGTATAAGGGGACGGGGGGGCTTCGGGGAGCTGTTTTTT.

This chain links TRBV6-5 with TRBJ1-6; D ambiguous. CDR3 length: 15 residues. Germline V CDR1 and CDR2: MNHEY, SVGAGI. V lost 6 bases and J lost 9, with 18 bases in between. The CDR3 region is CASSPTYRAGSPLHF. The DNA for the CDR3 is TGTGCCAGCAGCCCCACCTACAGAGCGGGTTCACCCCTCCACTTT.

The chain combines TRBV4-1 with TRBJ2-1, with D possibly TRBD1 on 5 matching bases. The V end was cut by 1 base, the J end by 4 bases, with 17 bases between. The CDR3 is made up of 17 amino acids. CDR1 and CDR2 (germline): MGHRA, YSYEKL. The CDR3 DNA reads TGCGCCAGCAGCCAAGCGGACACCGATCCTTTTTACAATGAGCAGTTCTTC. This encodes CASSQADTDPFYNEQFF.

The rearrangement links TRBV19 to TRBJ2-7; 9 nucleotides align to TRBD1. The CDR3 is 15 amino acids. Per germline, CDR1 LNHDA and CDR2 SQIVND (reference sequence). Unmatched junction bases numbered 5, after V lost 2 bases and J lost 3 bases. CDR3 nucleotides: TGTGCCAGTAGTATACAGGGACAGGGTAACTACGAGCAGTACTTC. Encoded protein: CASSIQGQGNYEQYF.

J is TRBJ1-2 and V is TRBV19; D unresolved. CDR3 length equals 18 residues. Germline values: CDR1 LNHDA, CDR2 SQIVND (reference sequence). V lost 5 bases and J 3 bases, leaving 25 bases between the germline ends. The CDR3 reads CASSPGGLLDGQHYGYTF. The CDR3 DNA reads TGTGCCAGTAGTCCGGGAGGCTTACTCGATGGTCAACACTATGGCTACACCTTC.

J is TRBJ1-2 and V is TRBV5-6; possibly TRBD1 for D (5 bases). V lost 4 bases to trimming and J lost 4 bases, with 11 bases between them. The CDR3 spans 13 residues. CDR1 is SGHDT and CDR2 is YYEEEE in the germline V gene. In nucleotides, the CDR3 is TGTGCCAGCAGCCCACCGGGGGGCTATGGCTACACCTTC. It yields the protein CASSPPGGYGYTF. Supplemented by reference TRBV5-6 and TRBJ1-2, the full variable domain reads DAGVTQSPTHLIKTRGQQVTLRCSPKSGHDTVSWYQQALGQGPQFIFQYYEEEERQRGNFPDRFSGHQFPNYSSELNVNALLLGDSALYLCASSPPGGYGYTFGSGTRLTVV.

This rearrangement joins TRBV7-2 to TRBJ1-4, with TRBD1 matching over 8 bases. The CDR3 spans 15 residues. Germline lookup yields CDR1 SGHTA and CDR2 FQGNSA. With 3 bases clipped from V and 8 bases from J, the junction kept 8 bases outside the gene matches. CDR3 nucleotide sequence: TGTGCCAGCAGCTTTCGGACAGGGAGAAACGAAAAACTGTTTTTT. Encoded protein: CASSFRTGRNEKLFF.

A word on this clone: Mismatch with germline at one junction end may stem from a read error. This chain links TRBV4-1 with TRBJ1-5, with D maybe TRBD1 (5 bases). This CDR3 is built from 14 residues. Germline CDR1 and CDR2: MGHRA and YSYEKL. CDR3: CASSQAGVGRTQHF. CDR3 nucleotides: TGCGCCAGCAGCCAAGCGGGGGTAGGCAGGACCCAACATTTT.

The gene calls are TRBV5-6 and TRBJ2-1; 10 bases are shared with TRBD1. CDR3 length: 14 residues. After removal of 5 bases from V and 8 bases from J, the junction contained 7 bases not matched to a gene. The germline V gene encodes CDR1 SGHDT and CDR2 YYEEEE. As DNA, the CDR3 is TGTGCCAGCAGGAGGGACAGGGGCTCGTATGAGCAGTTCTTC. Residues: CASRRDRGSYEQFF.

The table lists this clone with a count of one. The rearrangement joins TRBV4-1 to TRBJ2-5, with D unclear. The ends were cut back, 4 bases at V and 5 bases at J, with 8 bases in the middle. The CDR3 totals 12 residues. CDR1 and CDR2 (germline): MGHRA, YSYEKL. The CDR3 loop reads CASSPEGETQYF. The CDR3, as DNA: TGCGCCAGCAGCCCGGAAGGGGAGACCCAGTACTTC.

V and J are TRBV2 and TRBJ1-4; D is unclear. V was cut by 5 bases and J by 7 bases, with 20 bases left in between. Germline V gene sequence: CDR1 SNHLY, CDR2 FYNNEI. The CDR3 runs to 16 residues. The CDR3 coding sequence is TGTGCCAGCAGTCTCAGTAGTGGGTCATTGGGTGAAAAACTGTTTTTT. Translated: CASSLSSGSLGEKLFF. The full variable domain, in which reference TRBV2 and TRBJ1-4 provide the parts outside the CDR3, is EPEVTQTPSHQVTQMGQEVILRCVPISNHLYFYWYRQILGQKVEFLVSFYNNEISEKSEIFDDQFSVERPDGSNFTLKIRSTKLEDSAMYFCASSLSSGSLGEKLFFGSGTQLSVL.

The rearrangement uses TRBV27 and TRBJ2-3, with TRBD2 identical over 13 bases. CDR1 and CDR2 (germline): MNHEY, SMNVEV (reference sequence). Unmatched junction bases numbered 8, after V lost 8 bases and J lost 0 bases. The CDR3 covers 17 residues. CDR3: CASQIGLAGVSTDTQYF. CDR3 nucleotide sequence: TGTGCCAGCCAAATCGGACTAGCGGGGGTTAGCACAGATACGCAGTATTTT.

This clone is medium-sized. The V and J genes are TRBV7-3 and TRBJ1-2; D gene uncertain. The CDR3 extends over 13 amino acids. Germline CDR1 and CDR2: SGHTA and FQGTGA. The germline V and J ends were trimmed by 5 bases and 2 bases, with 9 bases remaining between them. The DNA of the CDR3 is TGTGCCAGCAGCCCGGACCCCAACTATGGCTACACCTTC. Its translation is CASSPDPNYGYTF.

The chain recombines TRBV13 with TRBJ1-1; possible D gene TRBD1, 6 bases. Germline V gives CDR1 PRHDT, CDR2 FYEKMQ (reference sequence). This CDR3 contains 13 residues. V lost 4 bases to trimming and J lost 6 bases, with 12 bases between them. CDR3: CASSYRDIPEAFF. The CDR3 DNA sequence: TGTGCCAGCAGCTACCGGGACATACCTGAAGCTTTCTTT.